These 21 T cell receptor beta chains came from one sample sequenced in a study of molecular identifiers for immune sequencing clone quantification. From the PCR reads, TCRdb called clonotypes with MiXCR, one entry per CDR3 protein. Here the sample spans some 94,000 distinct CDR3 sequences, around a quarter being singletons. The source material was naive CD8+ T cells from blood, with Jurkat cell RNA spiked in. Regarding subset: FACS-sorted CD8+CD4-CCR7+CD45RA+ naive T cells. The source is a human donor in good health. Some libraries in this study had Jurkat cell RNA spiked in.

This clonotype was counted ten times or more. The genes are TRBV29-1 and TRBJ2-1; tentatively, D is TRBD1 (5 bases). V was trimmed by 5 bases and J by 7 bases, leaving 6 bases between them. Germline V gene lookup returns CDR1 SQVTM and CDR2 ANQGSEA. The CDR3 sequence is 10 residues long. The CDR3 DNA is TGCAGCGTTCCAGGGAATGAGCAGTTCTTC. Translating it yields CSVPGNEQFF.

This clonotype was counted at least ten times. The rearrangement uses TRBV20-1 and TRBJ2-3; no definite D call. From germline, CDR1 is DFQATT and CDR2 SNEGSKA (reference sequence). The CDR3 extends over 12 amino acids. Deletions cut 3 bases from V and 2 bases from J, with 6 bases between. CDR3: CSARDITDTQYF. The CDR3 nucleotides are TGCAGTGCTAGGGATATCACAGATACGCAGTATTTT.

The chain employs TRBV29-1 and TRBJ2-1; perhaps TRBD2 as D (6 bases). Germline-derived CDR1 and CDR2 are SQVTM and ANQGSEA. Trimming cost V 3 bases and J 8 bases, with 14 bases left between them. CDR3 size: 13 residues. CDR3 nucleotides: TGCAGCGTTGATCCGGGGGTCGGCTATGAGCAGTTCTTC. Its translation is CSVDPGVGYEQFF.

On this clonotype: A much bigger clone sits one base away, suggesting this may be a read error. This rearrangement joins TRBV28 to TRBJ1-1; a weak D match, TRBD1 (6 bases). The CDR3 extends over 15 amino acids. Germline CDR1 MDHEN, CDR2 SYDVKM. This CDR3 reads CASSSPQGMNTKAFF. The DNA for the CDR3 is TGTGCCAGCAGTTCCCCCCAGGGGATGAACACTAAAGCTTTCTTT.

This clonotype was picked up many times. This rearrangement joins TRBV28 to TRBJ2-3; 10 bases fit TRBD1. The length of the CDR3 is 15 residues. Germline assignment: CDR1 MDHEN and CDR2 SYDVKM. Germline trimming cut 9 bases from V and 5 bases from J; bases unmatched to any gene: 11. This CDR3 is CARPRLGQGKDTQYF. Here the CDR3 DNA reads TGTGCCAGACCAAGGCTGGGACAGGGGAAAGATACGCAGTATTTT.

This clonotype turned up a few times. The CDR3 reads CASSQVDRAEKLFF. The CDR3, as DNA: TGTGCCAGCAGTCAGGTGGACAGGGCTGAAAAACTGTTTTTT. This sequence joins TRBV5-3 and TRBJ1-4, with 8 bases identical to TRBD1. TRBV5-3 has ORF status, its function being uncertain. This CDR3 contains 14 residues. With V trimmed by 8 bases and J by 7 bases, 10 bases remained unmatched.

Comment on this clonotype: A single base separates this from a much larger clone, so it may be a read error. The genes are TRBV7-2 and TRBJ2-3; TRBD2 matches at 7 bases. Germline V gene lookup returns CDR1 SGHTA and CDR2 FQGNSA. J gave up 4 bases and V 4 bases, and 14 bases lay outside the gene matches. The CDR3 has 17 residues. CDR3 sequence (DNA): TGTGCCAGCAGCTCCCGACCAGCGGGAATGTTCGCAGATACGCAGTATTTT. Protein product: CASSSRPAGMFADTQYF.

This clonotype appeared many times. The genes are TRBV25-1 and TRBJ2-7; tentative D call: TRBD1 (5 bases). The germline CDR1 and CDR2 sequences are MGHDK and SYGVNS. CDR3 length equals 15 residues. V was pared by 2 bases and J by 4 bases, with 15 bases between. For the CDR3, the DNA is TGTGCCAGCAGTGAACCCGGCAGGGATCTGTACGAGCAGTACTTC. Protein: CASSEPGRDLYEQYF.

This clonotype was seen many times. V is TRBV28 and J is TRBJ1-1, with 10 nucleotides matching TRBD1. Germline-derived CDR1 and CDR2 are MDHEN and SYDVKM. V shed 8 bases, J shed 6 bases, and the junction held 6 bases outside the gene matches. This CDR3 region has 13 residues. The CDR3 loop is CASFDRGQAEAFF. DNA for the CDR3: TGTGCCAGCTTCGACAGGGGGCAAGCTGAAGCTTTCTTT.

The chain recombines TRBV30 with TRBJ2-3; 8 positions agree with TRBD2. The CDR3 loop spans 15 amino acids. The germline gives CDR1 GTSNPN, CDR2 SVGIG (reference sequence). The J segment lost 1 base and the V segment lost 2 bases, leaving 5 bases of the junction unmatched. DNA for the CDR3: TGTGCCTGGAGTTGGGCGGGGGGACGCACAGATACGCAGTATTTT. It encodes CAWSWAGGRTDTQYF.

Only a few counts were recorded for this clonotype. The J gene is TRBJ2-3, the V gene TRBV11-2, with D possibly being TRBD1 or TRBD2 (6 bases each). Germline lookup yields CDR1 SGHAT and CDR2 FQNNGV. The length of the CDR3 is 15 residues. With 8 bases removed from V and 0 bases from J, the gap between germline ends came to 15 bases. The CDR3 DNA reads as TGTGCCAGCGGCACGGGGGCATATAGCACAGATACGCAGTATTTT. This codes for CASGTGAYSTDTQYF. The full variable domain, completed using reference TRBV11-2 and TRBJ2-3, is EAGVAQSPRYKIIEKRQSVAFWCNPISGHATLYWYQQILGQGPKLLIQFQNNGVVDDSQLPKDRFSAERLKGVDSTLKIQPAKLEDSAVYLCASGTGAYSTDTQYFGPGTRLTVL.

A word on this clonotype: With a much larger clone just one base away, this may be a read error. The CDR3 does not close with the conserved phenylalanine or tryptophan, likely indicating a read error. This chain uses TRBV6-1 with TRBJ1-1; the D is unclear. This CDR3 contains 15 residues. V dropped 3 bases and J dropped 1 base, with 12 bases sitting between them. Germline V lookup: CDR1 MNHNS, CDR2 SASEGT. CDR3 residues: CASSEATDTNTEAFI. CDR3 nucleotide sequence: TGTGCCAGCAGTGAGGCCACAGATACGAACACTGAAGCTTTCATT.

This CDR3 is CASSYSDPLGGAQYF. CDR3 nucleotides: TGTGCCAGCAGTTACTCGGACCCCCTCGGAGGCGCGCAGTACTTC. The chain uses TRBV6-2 or TRBV6-3 and TRBJ2-7; TRBD2 is a possible D gene (5 bases). V shed 0 bases and J shed 9 bases, with 18 bases lying between them. The CDR3 spans 15 residues. Germline V gives CDR1 MNHEY, CDR2 SVGEGT.

This clonotype was seen ten or more times. V usage is TRBV7-6 and J usage is TRBJ1-1; D is unclear. The CDR3 covers 16 residues. Trimming stripped 2 bases from V and 4 bases from J, with 17 bases between. Germline CDR1 reads SGHVS; CDR2 reads FNYEAQ. The CDR3 protein is CASSLTGEFMGTEAFF. The CDR3 bases are TGTGCCAGCAGCTTAACCGGAGAGTTTATGGGCACTGAAGCTTTCTTT.

This clonotype was observed at least ten times. The chain carries TRBV20-1 and TRBJ1-1; 9 bases align to TRBD1. The CDR3 is made up of 13 amino acids. The V gene end was trimmed by 3 bases and the J gene end by 5 bases; junction bases not matched to a gene: 4. Per germline, CDR1 DFQATT and CDR2 SNEGSKA (reference sequence). The CDR3 region is CSARTGGRTEAFF. The DNA of the CDR3 is TGCAGTGCTAGGACAGGGGGACGAACTGAAGCTTTCTTT.

This clonotype was counted many times. This chain connects TRBV19 to TRBJ1-5; possibly TRBD1 for D (6 bases). This CDR3 comprises 15 residues. V dropped 8 bases and J dropped 3 bases, with 17 bases sitting between them. The V gene's germline CDR1 is LNHDA and CDR2 SQIVND (reference sequence). Written as DNA, the CDR3 is TGTGCCAGTCTGGGGGCAGGGCTGTCCAATCAGCCCCAGCATTTT. Translated: CASLGAGLSNQPQHF.

The sample holds many counts of this clonotype. The CDR3 coding sequence is TGTGCCAGCAGCCCGGTGTTATCCTACGAGCAGTACTTC. Translating gives CASSPVLSYEQYF. The rearrangement links TRBV12-3 or TRBV12-4 to TRBJ2-7, with D unresolved. V shed 6 bases and J shed 1 base, with 10 bases lying between them. The CDR3 is 13 residues long.

Concerning this clonotype itself: It is likely a read error, because the conserved phenylalanine at the end of the CDR3 is missing. The chain employs TRBV7-6 and TRBJ1-1; D is undetermined. Germline CDR1 and CDR2: SGHVS and FNYEAQ. CDR3 length: 15 amino acids. V shed 1 base and J shed 6 bases, with 15 bases lying between them. In DNA form, the CDR3 reads TGTGCCAGCAGCTTAGAATCCGAGTGGTGGTCTGAAGCTTTCTCT. Protein product: CASSLESEWWSEAFS.

There are a few counts of this clonotype. This sequence joins TRBV27 and TRBJ1-6, with D tentatively TRBD1 (5 bases). This CDR3 contains 13 residues. Trimming took 4 bases from V and 10 from J, leaving 11 bases between them. CDR1 is MNHEY and CDR2 is SMNVEV in the germline V gene (reference sequence). CDR3 nucleotides: TGTGCCAGCAGTTCCGACAGAAACTCACCCCTCCACTTT. It codes for CASSSDRNSPLHF.

This clonotype occurred many times. V gene TRBV5-4 combines with J gene TRBJ2-7, with TRBD1 identical over 9 bases. The CDR3 loop spans 15 amino acids. Germline CDR1 is SGHNT and CDR2 is YYREEE (reference sequence). V shed 0 bases, J shed 3 bases, and the junction held 4 bases outside the gene matches. Here the CDR3 reads CASSLDRGLRYEQYF. In nucleotides, the CDR3 is TGTGCCAGCAGCTTGGACAGGGGGCTTCGCTACGAGCAGTACTTC.

The genes are TRBV7-9 and TRBJ1-2, with D hard to call. This CDR3 region has 13 residues. From germline, CDR1 is SEHNR and CDR2 FQNEAQ (reference sequence). V was trimmed by 6 bases and J by 8 bases, leaving 16 bases between them. CDR3 coding DNA: TGTGCCAGCAGTCCCGGAAGCTTGGAAGGCTACACCTTC. Translating gives CASSPGSLEGYTF. Combining the CDR3 with reference TRBV7-9 and TRBJ1-2 gives the whole variable domain DTGVSQNPRHKITKRGQNVTFRCDPISEHNRLYWYRQTLGQGPEFLTYFQNEAQLEKSRLLSDRFSAERPKGSFSTLEIQRTEQGDSAMYLCASSPGSLEGYTFGSGTRLTVV.